This record covers a single T cell receptor beta chain. The data are from a study of blood T cell repertoires in COVID-19. Overall study context: Sources were T cells, B-cell-depleted T cells, or PBMCs; the material itself was cDNA or gDNA.

Germline lookup yields CDR1 MGHDK and CDR2 SYGVNS. The V and J ends lost 3 bases and 0 bases, in that order; junction bases with no gene match: 9. The CDR3 extends over 18 amino acids. The protocol was immunoSEQ multiplex PCR, while the TCRdb copy is restricted to in-frame clones and leaves out a portion. The sample includes more than 200,000 clones, under 90% of them seen just once. The chain has TRBV25-1 and TRBJ1-3, with 9 bases matching TRBD1. The sample taken for sequencing was peripheral blood. This sequence originates from an older man with acute or convalescent COVID-19. The CDR3 DNA is TGTGCCAGCAGTGATCCGGGACAGGGCAAATCCTCTGGAAACACCATATATTTT. Encoded protein: CASSDPGQGKSSGNTIYF.